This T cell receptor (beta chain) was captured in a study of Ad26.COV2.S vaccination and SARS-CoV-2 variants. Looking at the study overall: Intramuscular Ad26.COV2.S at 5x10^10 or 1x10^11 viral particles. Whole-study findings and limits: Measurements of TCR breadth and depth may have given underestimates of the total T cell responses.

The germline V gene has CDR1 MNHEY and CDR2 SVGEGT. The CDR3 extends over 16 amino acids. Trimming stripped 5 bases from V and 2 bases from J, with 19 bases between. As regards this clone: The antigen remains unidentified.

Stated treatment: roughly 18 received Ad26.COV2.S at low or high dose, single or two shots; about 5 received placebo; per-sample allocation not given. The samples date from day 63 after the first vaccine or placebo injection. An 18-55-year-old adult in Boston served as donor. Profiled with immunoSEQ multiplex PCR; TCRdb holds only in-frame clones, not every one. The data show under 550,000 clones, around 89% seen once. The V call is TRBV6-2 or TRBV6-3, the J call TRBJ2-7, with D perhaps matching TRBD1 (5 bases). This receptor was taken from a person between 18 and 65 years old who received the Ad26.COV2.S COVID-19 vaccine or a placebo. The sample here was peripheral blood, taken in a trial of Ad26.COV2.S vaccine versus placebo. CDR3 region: CASSGSSFGAPYEQYF. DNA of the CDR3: TGTGCCAGCAGTGGCTCGTCTTTTGGGGCCCCCTACGAGCAGTACTTC.